One sample yielded the 16 T cell receptor beta chains listed below, sequenced in a study of pediatric ulcerative colitis. Rectal tissue came from one to two pinch biopsies taken at colonoscopy. The assay was immunoSEQ multiplex PCR, and TCRdb's table has in-frame clones only and misses some. The sample yields around 13,000 clones, approximately 77% seen once. The sample taken for sequencing was gut tissue. All receptors come from a boy aged 10-17 years who was a control in a study of pediatric ulcerative colitis.

The sample holds a few counts of this clone. The chain combines TRBV2 with TRBJ1-3; TRBD1 aligns across 9 bases. This CDR3 region has 16 residues. From germline, CDR1 is SNHLY and CDR2 FYNNEI. The junction had 11 bases not matched to a gene; V was cut back by 7 bases and J by 4 bases. CDR3 sequence (DNA): TGTGCCAGCATGGGGACAGGGACGCCCGTGGGAAACACCATATATTTT. Its protein is CASMGTGTPVGNTIYF.

The chain has TRBV5-4 and TRBJ1-1, with D perhaps matching TRBD1 (5 bases). Per the germline V gene, CDR1 is SGHNT and CDR2 is YYREEE (reference sequence). V was clipped by 4 bases and J by 1 base, with 8 bases between them. The CDR3 is made up of 13 amino acids. CDR3 in amino acids: CASSRDGNTEAFF. Here the CDR3 DNA reads TGTGCCAGCAGCCGGGACGGGAACACTGAAGCTTTCTTT.

This rearrangement joins TRBV6-5 to TRBJ1-2; the match to TRBD1 covers 8 bases. J lost 5 bases, V lost 5 bases, and 4 bases had no gene match. Per the germline V gene, CDR1 is MNHEY and CDR2 is SVGAGI. The CDR3 sequence is 13 residues long. This chain's CDR3 is CASSTDRGYGYTF. In DNA, the CDR3 is TGTGCCAGCAGTACTGACAGGGGATATGGCTACACCTTC.

V is TRBV30 and J is TRBJ2-5; D might be TRBD1 or TRBD2, each matching 6 bases. V was cut by 0 bases and J by 7 bases, with 15 bases left in between. This CDR3 is 14 amino acids long. CDR1 and CDR2 (germline): GTSNPN, SVGIG (reference sequence). The CDR3 protein is CAWSVGTQGWTQYF. The CDR3 region has the DNA TGTGCCTGGAGTGTAGGGACTCAGGGGTGGACCCAGTACTTC.

The chain employs TRBV7-6 and TRBJ2-3; 7 bases are shared with TRBD2. The CDR3 is made up of 15 amino acids. With 5 bases clipped from V and 6 bases from J, the junction kept 11 bases outside the gene matches. Per germline, CDR1 SGHVS and CDR2 FNYEAQ. CDR3 DNA sequence: TGTGCCAGCAGCCAAGATGGCGGGAGCCAGGATACGCAGTATTTT. Its protein is CASSQDGGSQDTQYF.

The V gene is TRBV4-2, the J gene TRBJ2-1, with TRBD2 matching over 10 bases. The germline gives CDR1 LGHNA, CDR2 YNFKEQ. Germline trimming cut 0 bases from V and 7 bases from J; bases unmatched to any gene: 6. CDR3 length: 16 residues. CDR3 loop: CASSQEGLAGENEQFF. The CDR3 coding sequence is TGTGCCAGCAGCCAAGAAGGGCTAGCGGGAGAGAATGAGCAGTTCTTC.

This sequence joins TRBV5-1 and TRBJ2-7, with 7 nucleotides matching TRBD1. Germline lookup yields CDR1 SGHRS and CDR2 YFSETQ. V was pared by 0 bases and J by 2 bases, with 5 bases of the junction left unmatched. The CDR3 is 15 amino acids. The CDR3 sequence is CASSLVTGSPYEQYF. The DNA for the CDR3 is TGCGCCAGCAGCTTGGTGACAGGGTCCCCCTACGAGCAGTACTTC.

The J gene is TRBJ2-1, the V gene TRBV9; 9 bases are shared with TRBD2. Germline V gives CDR1 SGDLS, CDR2 YYNGEE. This CDR3 spans 13 amino acids. V shed 3 bases and J 8 bases; nucleotides not matched to a gene: 3. The CDR3 sequence is CASSARLADEQFF. CDR3 sequence (DNA): TGTGCCAGCAGCGCCAGACTAGCGGATGAGCAGTTCTTC.

The chain carries TRBV7-2 and TRBJ1-2, with a possible D match to TRBD1 (5 bases). CDR1 and CDR2 (germline): SGHTA, FQGNSA. The CDR3 is 13 residues long. The V gene lost 6 bases and the J gene lost 8 bases, with 16 bases spanning the gap. In nucleotides, the CDR3 is TGTGCCAGCAGTCCCGGCAGGGCTCAAGGCTACACCTTC. Translated: CASSPGRAQGYTF.

This clone was detected only a few times. The V gene is TRBV7-2, the J gene TRBJ2-6; D unclear. Trimming pared 4 bases from V and 4 bases from J, leaving 20 bases between. Germline V gene data show CDR1 as SGHTA and CDR2 as FQGNSA. The CDR3 is 18 amino acids. CDR3 region: CASSSPGPRLSGANVLTF. The CDR3 DNA follows: TGTGCCAGCAGCTCCCCCGGACCTCGCTTATCGGGGGCCAACGTCCTGACTTTC.

The rearrangement uses TRBV18 and TRBJ2-3; 8 bases align to TRBD2. V was clipped by 0 bases and J by 3 bases; unmatched bases: 2. The germline V gene has CDR1 KGHSH and CDR2 LQKENI. This CDR3 comprises 15 residues. In DNA form, the CDR3 reads TGTGCCAGCTCACCACCCGGACTAGCAACAGATACGCAGTATTTT. Encoded protein: CASSPPGLATDTQYF.

In this sample, this clone turned up a few times. The chain is built from TRBV7-9 and TRBJ2-7; D uncertain. This CDR3 region has 13 residues. The ends were cut back, 2 bases at V and 3 bases at J, with 8 bases in the middle. The V gene's germline CDR1 is SEHNR and CDR2 FQNEAQ (reference sequence). CDR3 sequence (DNA): TGTGCCAGCAGCTTAAGTACGGTCTACGAGCAGTACTTC. Amino acid sequence: CASSLSTVYEQYF.

This clone was recorded once. The V gene is TRBV5-8, the J gene TRBJ2-4, with D uncertain. Trimming left V 2 bases short and J 0 bases short, with 6 bases between. Germline loops: CDR1 SGHTS, CDR2 YDEGEE. The CDR3 loop spans 14 amino acids. CDR3 bases: TGTGCCAGCAGCTTATGGCAAGCCAAAAACATTCAGTACTTC. Encoded protein: CASSLWQAKNIQYF.

The chain is built from TRBV2 and TRBJ2-7; perhaps TRBD1 as D (6 bases). V was clipped by 10 bases and J by 3 bases, with 16 bases between them. Germline-derived CDR1 and CDR2 are SNHLY and FYNNEI. CDR3 length: 13 amino acids. The CDR3 here is CATHRAPFYEQYV. The CDR3 bases are TGTGCCACCCACAGGGCCCCCTTCTACGAGCAGTACGTC.

The rearrangement joins TRBV4-1 to TRBJ2-7; D not certain. This CDR3 region has 14 residues. The V end was cut by 0 bases, the J end by 2 bases, with 8 bases between. Per germline, CDR1 MGHRA and CDR2 YSYEKL. The chain's CDR3 is CASSQEKGPYEQYV. Written as DNA, the CDR3 is TGCGCCAGCAGCCAAGAAAAGGGCCCCTACGAGCAGTACGTC.

The CDR3 spells CASSLYSNQPQHF. In nucleotides, the CDR3 is TGTGCCAGCAGTCTCTATAGCAATCAGCCCCAGCATTTT. The chain recombines TRBV2 with TRBJ1-5; D is uncertain. V shed 5 bases and J shed 0 bases, with 5 bases lying between them. The CDR3 length is 13 residues. Germline CDR1 is SNHLY and CDR2 is FYNNEI. The full variable domain, rest sourced from reference TRBV2 and TRBJ1-5, is EPEVTQTPSHQVTQMGQEVILRCVPISNHLYFYWYRQILGQKVEFLVSFYNNEISEKSEIFDDQFSVERPDGSNFTLKIRSTKLEDSAMYFCASSLYSNQPQHFGDGTRLSIL.